The 31 T cell receptor beta chains reported below all come from one sample, sequenced in a study of blood T cell repertoires in COVID-19 (dated by TCRdb to about 2020). Libraries were constructed by the immunoSEQ multiplex PCR assay. TCRdb re-hosts the immuneACCESS table, in-frame sequences only. Its copies lack some clones; in the studies checked, an unresolved V gene accounts for under half of them, and the cause for the rest is not known. The sample table records around 170,000 clones; about four fifths of these occur just once. The top ten hold 6.5% to 7% of the sample. Sequenced material: peripheral blood. Receptor source: an older man with active or convalescent COVID-19.

J is TRBJ1-2 and V is TRBV5-1; D is possibly TRBD1 (5 bases). Germline CDR1 and CDR2: SGHRS and YFSETQ. The CDR3 covers 15 residues. V was trimmed by 3 bases and J by 5 bases, leaving 17 bases between them. CDR3 nucleotide sequence: TGCGCCAGCAGCTCACTTGGAGGGGTCGGGTATGGCTACACCTTC. Translation: CASSSLGGVGYGYTF.

J is TRBJ1-1 and V is TRBV11-2; TRBD1 agrees at 9 bases. The CDR3 runs 16 residues. Germline CDR1 is SGHAT and CDR2 is FQNNGV. Unmatched junction bases numbered 10, after V lost 2 bases and J lost 6 bases. The CDR3 here is CASSLSTGGLTPEAFF. The CDR3 nucleotides read TGTGCCAGCAGCTTAAGTACAGGGGGCCTTACCCCTGAAGCTTTCTTT.

About this clone: Other DNA sequences in the sample encode the same CDR3. The J gene is TRBJ1-2, the V gene TRBV19; tentatively, D is TRBD1 (6 bases). The CDR3 consists of 13 residues. Deletions cut 3 bases from V and 4 bases from J, with 9 bases between. Germline V CDR1 and CDR2: LNHDA, SQIVND (reference sequence). Here the CDR3 DNA reads TGTGCCAGTAGTATTCGGACAGCCTATGGCTACACCTTC. Its protein product is CASSIRTAYGYTF.

This chain joins TRBV6-2 or TRBV6-3 and TRBJ2-7; tentatively, D is TRBD1 (6 bases). The V gene's germline CDR1 is MNHEY and CDR2 SVGEGT. The V end lost 0 bases, the J end lost 5 bases, and 14 bases lay between the germline ends. CDR3 size: 15 residues. Here the CDR3 DNA reads TGTGCCAGCAGTTACTCGAGCACAGGGTCGGACGAGCAGTACTTC. Translating it yields CASSYSSTGSDEQYF.

V is TRBV9 and J is TRBJ2-1, with D uncertain. This CDR3 comprises 16 residues. Germline CDR1 is SGDLS and CDR2 is YYNGEE. V lost 2 bases to trimming and J lost 2 bases, with 14 bases between them. CDR3: CASSVTAHGTYNEQFF. CDR3 nucleotides: TGTGCCAGCAGCGTTACAGCACATGGCACCTACAATGAGCAGTTCTTC.

A few counts support this clone. The V call is TRBV10-2, the J call TRBJ2-7; 9 nucleotides match TRBD2. V trimming: 5 bases; J trimming: 0 bases; junction bases outside the gene matches: 5. Germline lookup yields CDR1 WSHSY and CDR2 SAAADI. The CDR3 consists of 15 residues. DNA of the CDR3: TGCGCCAGCAGTCCTCTAGCGGGGAGCTCCTACGAGCAGTACTTC. The encoded protein is CASSPLAGSSYEQYF.

This chain uses TRBV15 with TRBJ2-7; 7 bases map to TRBD2. V shed 0 bases and J 6 bases; nucleotides not matched to a gene: 11. CDR3 length: 16 residues. CDR1 LNHNV and CDR2 YYDKDF come from the germline V gene (reference sequence). CDR3 amino acids: CATSRDRGTSAGEQYF. CDR3 in DNA: TGTGCCACCAGCAGAGATCGCGGAACTAGCGCAGGCGAGCAGTACTTC.

This clone was observed a few times. This sequence joins TRBV3-1 (or the pseudogene TRBV3-2) and TRBJ1-5, with 10 nucleotides matching TRBD1. Germline CDR1 is LGHDT and CDR2 is YNNKEL (reference sequence). The CDR3 is 20 residues long. The V and J ends lost 1 base and 2 bases, in that order; junction bases with no gene match: 14. CDR3 sequence: CASSQGTNPGQGIGNQPQHF. CDR3 DNA: TGTGCCAGCAGCCAAGGGACCAACCCGGGACAGGGGATCGGCAATCAGCCCCAGCATTTT.

The chain couples TRBV23-1 to TRBJ2-5, with D perhaps TRBD1 (5 bases). TRBV23-1 is placed among ORFs of uncertain function. This CDR3 has 16 amino acids. V lost 0 bases, J lost 1 base, and 12 bases lay in between. The CDR3 DNA follows: TGCGCCAGCAGTCAATCTAGATGGGGCCTCCAAGAGACCCAGTACTTC. Its translation: CASSQSRWGLQETQYF.

This sequence joins TRBV10-3 and TRBJ2-3, with 9 bases identical to TRBD1. Germline assignment: CDR1 ENHRY and CDR2 SYGVKD. This CDR3 contains 14 residues. The J segment lost 5 bases and the V segment lost 6 bases, leaving 6 bases of the junction unmatched. CDR3 protein: CAIRSDRGQDTQYF. The CDR3 DNA is TGTGCCATCAGATCGGACAGGGGACAAGATACGCAGTATTTT.

Turning to this clone: Being one base from a much bigger clone, this may be a read error. Other DNA sequences from this sample encode an identical CDR3 as well. This rearrangement joins TRBV3-1 (or the pseudogene TRBV3-2) to TRBJ1-1, with 9 bases lining up with TRBD1. This CDR3 contains 14 residues. CDR1 and CDR2 (germline): LGHDT, YNNKEL (reference sequence). The V segment lost 4 bases and the J segment 1 base; nucleotides outside the gene matches: 1. The CDR3 protein is CASSPGQGNTEAFF. The DNA of the CDR3 is TGTGCCAGCAGCCCGGGACAGGGGAACACTGAAGCTTTCTTT.

The gene calls are TRBV25-1 and TRBJ2-5, with 7 positions matching TRBD1. Trimming cost V 5 bases and J 5 bases; bases outside gene matches: 8. Looked up from germline, CDR1 is MGHDK and CDR2 is SYGVNS. The CDR3 spans 14 residues. The CDR3 nucleotides are TGTGCCAGCAGTCAAGCCGGGACAGTCGAGACCCAGTACTTC. Its translation: CASSQAGTVETQYF.

The chain couples TRBV19 to TRBJ1-5; D unresolved. The CDR3 has 15 residues. Germline CDR1 LNHDA, CDR2 SQIVND (reference sequence). Trimming pared 5 bases from V and 6 bases from J, leaving 17 bases between. CDR3 DNA: TGTGCCAGTAGTCCAGAGACGCGGGGTGGTCAGCCCCAGCATTTT. Its protein is CASSPETRGGQPQHF.

This chain links TRBV2 with TRBJ1-5; 8 bases align to TRBD1. CDR1 and CDR2 from the germline V gene are SNHLY and FYNNEI. The CDR3 is 15 residues long. After removal of 4 bases from V and 6 bases from J, the junction contained 8 bases not matched to a gene. The CDR3 nucleotides are TGTGCCAGCAGTGGAGGACAGGGAGGGGCTCAGCCCCAGCATTTT. Translating it yields CASSGGQGGAQPQHF.

CDR3 sequence (DNA): TGTGCCAGCTCACCACGGATTTCATCCGGGACTAGCCCTCTTGAGCAGTTCTTC. It specifies CASSPRISSGTSPLEQFF. V and J are TRBV18 and TRBJ2-1, with 9 bases identical to TRBD2. The V and J ends lost 1 base and 9 bases, in that order; junction bases with no gene match: 16. This CDR3 has 18 amino acids. Germline CDR1 KGHSH, CDR2 LQKENI.

V gene TRBV25-1 combines with J gene TRBJ2-7, with 9 bases identical to TRBD2. The CDR3 loop spans 13 amino acids. Looked up from germline, CDR1 is MGHDK and CDR2 is SYGVNS. V lost 2 bases to trimming and J lost 10 bases; unmatched junction nucleotides: 6. CDR3 sequence (DNA): TGTGCCAGCAGTGAAACCCCCGGGACTAGCCAGTACTTC. Translated: CASSETPGTSQYF.

This clone was seen just once. This chain connects TRBV5-1 to TRBJ2-7; TRBD2 agrees at 7 bases. Germline V gives CDR1 SGHRS, CDR2 YFSETQ. CDR3 length equals 18 residues. Unmatched junction bases numbered 17, after V lost 4 bases and J lost 1 base. The CDR3 DNA reads as TGCGCCAGCAGCCTAATCCCGGGAGGCGGTGGTATATCCTACGAGCAGTACTTC. Residues: CASSLIPGGGGISYEQYF.

The V and J genes are TRBV11-3 and TRBJ2-1; no clear D. Germline CDR1 SGHNT, CDR2 YENEEA. Trimming pared 8 bases from V and 7 bases from J, leaving 15 bases between. The CDR3 contains 13 residues. CDR3 sequence (DNA): TGTGCCAGCTCTCCAGGCTATCCGAATGAGCAGTTCTTC. Amino acids: CASSPGYPNEQFF.

The genes are TRBV28 and TRBJ1-2; TRBD1 matches at 7 bases. The CDR3 runs to 15 residues. J lost 0 bases, V lost 3 bases, and 4 bases had no gene match. Germline CDR1 and CDR2: MDHEN and SYDVKM. The CDR3 DNA is TGTGCCAGCAGTTTGGGGGACAGAGCTAACTATGGCTACACCTTC. Encoded protein: CASSLGDRANYGYTF.

This chain uses TRBV6-6 with TRBJ1-1; D uncertain. V was pared by 0 bases and J by 7 bases, with 15 bases between. This CDR3 is 15 amino acids long. CDR1 MNHNY and CDR2 SVGAGI come from the germline V gene (reference sequence). The CDR3 reads CASSYSPLLSGEAFF. In DNA form, the CDR3 reads TGTGCCAGCAGTTACTCACCTTTACTTTCGGGTGAAGCTTTCTTT.

The chain carries TRBV24-1 and TRBJ2-1; D is perhaps TRBD2 (7 bases). CDR1 and CDR2 (germline): KGHDR, SFDVKD. This CDR3 contains 15 residues. With 2 bases removed from V and 6 bases from J, the gap between germline ends came to 13 bases. The CDR3 coding sequence is TGTGCCACCAGTGATTCGCGGGGGCACGGCAATGAGCAGTTCTTC. This codes for CATSDSRGHGNEQFF.

This rearrangement joins TRBV7-3 to TRBJ2-1, with 10 bases fitting TRBD1. This CDR3 has 15 amino acids. V lost 7 bases, J lost 5 bases, and 8 bases stayed unmatched. Germline assignment: CDR1 SGHTA and CDR2 FQGTGA. The CDR3: CASTPGGTGDNEQFF. CDR3 nucleotide sequence: TGTGCCAGCACCCCTGGGGGGACAGGGGACAATGAGCAGTTCTTC.

V gene TRBV15 combines with J gene TRBJ2-5; 7 bases line up with TRBD1. This CDR3 region has 14 residues. Germline values: CDR1 LNHNV, CDR2 YYDKDF (reference sequence). The trim removed 1 base at V and 3 bases at J, leaving 2 bases unmatched. The CDR3 DNA is TGTGCCACCAGCAGAGGAGGGACAGAAGAGACCCAGTACTTC. Translation: CATSRGGTEETQYF.

The chain has TRBV3-1 (or the pseudogene TRBV3-2) and TRBJ2-1; 7 bases fit TRBD1. This CDR3 contains 13 residues. Germline V gene sequence: CDR1 LGHDT, CDR2 YNNKEL (reference sequence). V lost 4 bases to trimming and J lost 6 bases; unmatched junction nucleotides: 3. CDR3 sequence (DNA): TGTGCCAGCAGCCGTAGGGGGCCCAATGAGCAGTTCTTC. Encoded protein: CASSRRGPNEQFF.

The count of this clone is one. J is TRBJ1-1 and V is TRBV5-6; 7 nucleotides agree with TRBD1. Germline lookup yields CDR1 SGHDT and CDR2 YYEEEE. CDR3 length: 14 amino acids. V gave up 2 bases and J gave up 4 bases; unmatched junction bases: 5. This CDR3 reads CASSFLQGSTEAFF. The CDR3 nucleotides read TGTGCCAGCAGCTTCCTACAGGGGAGCACTGAAGCTTTCTTT.

In the case of this clone: Other DNA sequences in the same sample also yield this CDR3. The V and J genes are TRBV5-1 and TRBJ2-3; 10 bases map to TRBD1. The germline gives CDR1 SGHRS, CDR2 YFSETQ. The CDR3 runs to 15 residues. V lost 4 bases to trimming and J lost 1 base; unmatched junction nucleotides: 3. The DNA for the CDR3 is TGCGCCAGCAGCCTGGGGACAGGGGGCACAGATACGCAGTATTTT. Translating gives CASSLGTGGTDTQYF.

The genes are TRBV23-1 and TRBJ2-7, with D tentatively TRBD2 (5 bases). TRBV23-1 is noted as an ORF with a role that remains uncertain. V was trimmed by 3 bases and J by 3 bases, leaving 15 bases between them. This CDR3 region has 15 residues. Written as DNA, the CDR3 is TGCGCCAGCAGTCACCGACTATCTCCCTACTACGAGCAGTACTTC. As protein: CASSHRLSPYYEQYF.

J is TRBJ2-4 and V is TRBV29-1; 7 nucleotides match TRBD2. The germline gives CDR1 SQVTM, CDR2 ANQGSEA. Trimming took 5 bases from V and 9 from J; bases not matched to a gene: 10. CDR3 size: 13 residues. CDR3: CSVSEGGEGIQYF. CDR3 in DNA: TGCAGCGTTTCTGAGGGAGGGGAGGGCATTCAGTACTTC. Using reference TRBV29-1 and TRBJ2-4 for the parts outside the CDR3, the full variable domain is SAVISQKPSRDICQRGTSLTIQCQVDSQVTMMFWYRQQPGQSLTLIATANQGSEATYESGFVIDKFPISRPNLTFSTLTVSNMSPEDSSIYLCSVSEGGEGIQYFGAGTRLSVL.

This clone has at least ten counts. The V gene is TRBV7-2, the J gene TRBJ2-2, with a weak D call TRBD1 (5 bases). From germline, CDR1 is SGHTA and CDR2 FQGNSA. This CDR3 contains 17 residues. V was clipped by 5 bases and J by 0 bases, with 16 bases between them. Written as DNA, the CDR3 is TGTGCCAGCAGCCCCTCCCGGACATACCCGAACACCGGGGAGCTGTTTTTT. This sequence encodes CASSPSRTYPNTGELFF.

This clone was seen just once. The J gene is TRBJ2-5, the V gene TRBV3-1 (or the pseudogene TRBV3-2); TRBD1 might be the D (5 bases). Germline lookup yields CDR1 LGHDT and CDR2 YNNKEL (reference sequence). V was cut by 3 bases and J by 4 bases, with 15 bases left in between. CDR3 length equals 15 residues. The CDR3 protein is CASSHKGAGLETQYF. The CDR3 region has the DNA TGTGCCAGCAGCCACAAAGGAGCAGGGTTAGAGACCCAGTACTTC.

The chain links TRBV10-2 to TRBJ2-5, with 8 bases matching TRBD1. CDR3 length equals 17 residues. V shed 0 bases, J shed 0 bases, and the junction held 6 bases outside the gene matches. The germline V gene has CDR1 WSHSY and CDR2 SAAADI. For the CDR3, the DNA is TGCGCCAGCAGTGAGTCGTCTAGGACAGGGAACCAAGAGACCCAGTACTTC. Its translation: CASSESSRTGNQETQYF.